Presented here are 6 T cell receptor beta chains from one specimen sequenced in a study of blood T cell repertoires in COVID-19. Repertoires were generated with immunoSEQ multiplex PCR, while TCRdb's copy carries only in-frame clones and drops some. The data hold 200,000 to 250,000 clones, with roughly 86% observed a single time. The sequenced sample consisted of peripheral blood. These TCRs come from a woman aged 55-69 years with acute or convalescent COVID-19.

V usage is TRBV5-1 and J usage is TRBJ1-3; TRBD1 agrees at 7 bases. The CDR3 length is 16 residues. Trimming removed 4 bases from V and 1 base from J; junction bases left unmatched: 8. Per germline, CDR1 SGHRS and CDR2 YFSETQ. The chain's CDR3 is CASSLARGRSGNTIYF. In DNA form, the CDR3 reads TGCGCCAGCAGCCTCGCCAGGGGGAGGTCTGGAAACACCATATATTTT.

This clone was recorded once. The chain uses TRBV5-8 and TRBJ2-1; D perhaps matches TRBD1 (6 bases). Germline lookup yields CDR1 SGHTS and CDR2 YDEGEE. The V and J ends lost 2 bases and 6 bases respectively, with 15 bases between them. The CDR3 totals 15 residues. CDR3 DNA: TGTGCCAGCAGCTTAGGGACAATAAGGTTCAATGAGCAGTTCTTC. Translated, it gives CASSLGTIRFNEQFF.

The gene calls are TRBV10-3 and TRBJ1-5; D is perhaps TRBD1 (5 bases). The CDR3 extends over 16 amino acids. V was trimmed by 0 bases and J by 2 bases, leaving 11 bases between them. Germline assignment: CDR1 ENHRY and CDR2 SYGVKD. The CDR3 here is CAISESGGGGNQPQHF. CDR3 nucleotides: TGTGCCATCAGTGAGTCGGGCGGGGGGGGCAATCAGCCCCAGCATTTT.

This sequence joins TRBV7-2 and TRBJ1-6; 10 bases fit TRBD1. V shed 5 bases and J 6 bases; nucleotides not matched to a gene: 4. The germline gives CDR1 SGHTA, CDR2 FQGNSA. This CDR3 region has 15 residues. CDR3 region: CASSPGTGVNSPLHF. The CDR3 DNA is TGTGCCAGCAGCCCAGGGACAGGGGTTAATTCACCCCTCCACTTT.

This sequence joins TRBV5-1 and TRBJ1-5; 9 bases agree with TRBD1. This CDR3 contains 15 residues. The J segment lost 6 bases and the V segment lost 0 bases, leaving 4 bases of the junction unmatched. Germline assignment: CDR1 SGHRS and CDR2 YFSETQ. The CDR3 coding sequence is TGCGCCAGCAGCTTGGGGGACAGGGAAGGTCAGCCCCAGCATTTT. It specifies CASSLGDREGQPQHF.

V gene TRBV5-1 combines with J gene TRBJ1-1, with TRBD1 matching 8 bases. Germline CDR1 is SGHRS and CDR2 is YFSETQ. The CDR3 runs 15 residues. The trim removed 3 bases at V and 3 bases at J, leaving 7 bases unmatched. The CDR3, as DNA: TGCGCCAGCAGCTCGCAGGGGGCGAGAGACACTGAAGCTTTCTTT. Translating it yields CASSSQGARDTEAFF.